This T cell receptor (beta chain) was sequenced for a study of blood T cell repertoires in COVID-19. Overall study context: Samples of COVID-19 (acute and convalescent) were obtained from the United States, Italy and Spain. Sources were T cells, B-cell-depleted T cells, or PBMCs; the material itself was cDNA or gDNA.

Authors' processing steps: Nucleated cell number was recorded as an estimate derived from reference gene primer amplification. This table comes from immunoSEQ multiplex PCR, and its TCRdb copy is limited to in-frame clones, with some not included. That table is the source of V, J and clone size, and D and trimming were worked out from the DNA. Here the sample spans some 69,000 clones, under 95% being singletons. Material: peripheral blood. This receptor was taken from a man aged 55 to 70 with acute or convalescent COVID-19.

The CDR3 nucleotides read TGTGCCAGCAGTTACCACAGGGCCGAAACTGAAGCTTTCTTT. Protein sequence: CASSYHRAETEAFF. The chain uses TRBV6-6 and TRBJ1-1, with D possibly TRBD1 on 6 matching bases. CDR3 length: 14 amino acids. Germline V CDR1 and CDR2: MNHNY, SVGAGI (reference sequence). The ends were cut back, 2 bases at V and 5 bases at J, with 12 bases in the middle.